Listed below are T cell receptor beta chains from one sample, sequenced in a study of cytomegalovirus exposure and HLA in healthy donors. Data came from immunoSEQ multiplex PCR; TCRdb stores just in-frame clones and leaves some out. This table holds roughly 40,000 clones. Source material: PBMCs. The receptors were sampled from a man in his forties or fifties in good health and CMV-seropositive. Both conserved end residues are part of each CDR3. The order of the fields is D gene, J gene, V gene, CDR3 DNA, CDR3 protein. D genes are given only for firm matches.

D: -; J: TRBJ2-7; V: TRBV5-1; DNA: TGCGCCAGCAGCTTGGGGACTGATTACGAGCAGTACTTC; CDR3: CASSLGTDYEQYF
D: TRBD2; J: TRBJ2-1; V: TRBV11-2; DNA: TGTGCCAGCAGCTTTGTGGTCCCCAGCGGGAGGAGCTCCTACAATGAGCAGTTCTTC; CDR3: CASSFVVPSGRSSYNEQFF
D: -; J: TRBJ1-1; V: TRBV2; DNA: TGTGCCAGCAGTGAAGCAGGGATTGGAGGCACTGAAGCTTTCTTT; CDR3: CASSEAGIGGTEAFF
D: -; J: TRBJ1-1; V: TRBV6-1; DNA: TGTGCCAGCAGTGAAGTCAGAATGAACACTGAAGCTTTCTTT; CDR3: CASSEVRMNTEAFF
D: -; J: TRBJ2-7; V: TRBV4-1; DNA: TGCGCCAGCAGCCAGGAGACGGTCCCCTACGAGCAGTACTTC; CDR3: CASSQETVPYEQYF
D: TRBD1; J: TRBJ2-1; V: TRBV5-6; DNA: TGTGCCAGCAGCCGGGACAGGGTGAATGAGCAGTTCTTC; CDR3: CASSRDRVNEQFF
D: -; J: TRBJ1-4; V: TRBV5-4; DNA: TGTGCCAGCAGCTTGGGGGCCGGGGGTGAAAAACTGTTTTTT; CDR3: CASSLGAGGEKLFF
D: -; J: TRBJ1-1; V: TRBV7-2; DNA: TGTGCCAGCAGCACTTCGGGACTCTCGAACACTGAAGCTTTCTTT; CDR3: CASSTSGLSNTEAFF
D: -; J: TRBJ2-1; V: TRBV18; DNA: TGTGCCAGCTCACCACTTGAGACTAGTGTTTCCAATGAGCAGTTCTTC; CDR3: CASSPLETSVSNEQFF
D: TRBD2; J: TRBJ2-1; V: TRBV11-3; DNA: TGTGCCAGCAGCTCCCGGGGGGGCGACTACAATGAGCAGTTCTTC; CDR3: CASSSRGGDYNEQFF
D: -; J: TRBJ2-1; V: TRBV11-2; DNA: TGTGCCAGCAGCTTATTAGCGATTTACAATGAGCAGTTCTTC; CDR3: CASSLLAIYNEQFF
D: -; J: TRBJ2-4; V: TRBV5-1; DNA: TGCGCCAGCAGCGCTGTAGGCGGGACTGAAAACATTCAGTACTTC; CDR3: CASSAVGGTENIQYF
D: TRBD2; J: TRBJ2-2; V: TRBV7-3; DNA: TGTGCCAGCAGTTACCTAGCGGGAGTGGGCACCGGGGAGCTGTTTTTT; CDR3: CASSYLAGVGTGELFF
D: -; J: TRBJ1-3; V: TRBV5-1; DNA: TGCGCCAGCAGCTTGGCAGGCAGGAGGTTTGGAAACACCATATATTTT; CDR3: CASSLAGRRFGNTIYF
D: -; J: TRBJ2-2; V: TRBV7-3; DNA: TGTGCCAGCTCAAAGGCGGGGAACACCGGGGAGCTGTTTTTT; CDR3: CASSKAGNTGELFF
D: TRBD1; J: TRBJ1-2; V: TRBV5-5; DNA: TGTGCCAGCAGCTTGAAAACAGGGGTTAGCCACTACTATGGCTACACCTTC; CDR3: CASSLKTGVSHYYGYTF
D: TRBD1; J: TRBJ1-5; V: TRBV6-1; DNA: TGTGCCAGCAGTGAAATGGGACAGGGCAAGCCCCAGCATTTT; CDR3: CASSEMGQGKPQHF
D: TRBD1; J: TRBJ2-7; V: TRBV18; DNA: TGTGCCAGCTCAGCGGGACAGGGGGCTGTATACGAGCAGTACTTC; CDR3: CASSAGQGAVYEQYF
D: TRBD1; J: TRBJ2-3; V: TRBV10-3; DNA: TGTGCCATCCAGACAGGGGGCACAGATACGCAGTATTTT; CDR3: CAIQTGGTDTQYF
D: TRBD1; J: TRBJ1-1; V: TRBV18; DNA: TGTGCCAGCTCAATCGACAGGGACACTGAAGCTTTCTTT; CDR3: CASSIDRDTEAFF
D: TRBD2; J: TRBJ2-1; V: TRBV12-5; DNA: TGTGCTAGTGGCCGGAAAACCGGGACTAGCGGAAACAATGAGCAGTTCTTC; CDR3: CASGRKTGTSGNNEQFF
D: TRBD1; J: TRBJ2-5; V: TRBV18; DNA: TGTGCCAGCTCACCACGGCCAGGGGGCGAGGAGACCCAGTACTTC; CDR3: CASSPRPGGEETQYF
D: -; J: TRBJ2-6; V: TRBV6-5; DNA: TGTGCCAGCAGTCAGGCCTACTCTGGGGCCAACGTCCTGACTTTC; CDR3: CASSQAYSGANVLTF
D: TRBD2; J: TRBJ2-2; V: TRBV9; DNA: TGTGCCAGCACCCAAGATAGCGGGAGGGCCGTTCTCGGGGAGCTGTTTTTT; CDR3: CASTQDSGRAVLGELFF
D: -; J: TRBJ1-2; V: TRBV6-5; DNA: TGTGCCACACAGAGGGTTAACTATGGCTACACCTTC; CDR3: CATQRVNYGYTF
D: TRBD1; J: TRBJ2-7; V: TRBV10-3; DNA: TGTGCCATCAGTGATATAGGGACAGGGCTTGAGCAGTACTTC; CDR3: CAISDIGTGLEQYF
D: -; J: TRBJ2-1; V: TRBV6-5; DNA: TGTGCCAGCAGTTATAACAGGGACGCCTACAATGAGCAGTTCTTC; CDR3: CASSYNRDAYNEQFF
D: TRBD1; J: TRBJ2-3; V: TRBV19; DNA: TGTGCCAGTAGTAACTACAGGGGAAACACAGATACGCAGTATTTT; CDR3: CASSNYRGNTDTQYF
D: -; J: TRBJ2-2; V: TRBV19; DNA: TGTGCCACCCGGGGGACAGACGCCGGGGAGCTGTTTTTT; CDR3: CATRGTDAGELFF
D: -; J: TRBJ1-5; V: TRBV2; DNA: TGTGCCAGCAGTGAACCAAAGGGGATCGGCAATCAGCCCCAGCATTTT; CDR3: CASSEPKGIGNQPQHF
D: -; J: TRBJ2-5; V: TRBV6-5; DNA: TGTGCCAGCAGTTACTCGAGTGACCGAGGGGGGACCCAGTACTTC; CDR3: CASSYSSDRGGTQYF
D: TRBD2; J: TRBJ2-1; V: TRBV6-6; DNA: TGTGCCAGCAGCCCACTAGCGGGGTTACAGTTCTTC; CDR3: CASSPLAGLQFF
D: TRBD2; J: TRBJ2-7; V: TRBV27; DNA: TGTGCCAGCAGTTTAGGAGGGAGGGCTTACTACGAGCAGTACTTC; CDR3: CASSLGGRAYYEQYF
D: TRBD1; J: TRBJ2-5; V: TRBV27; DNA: TGTGCCAGCAGTCGCTACCCGGCACAGGGGGTTTCGGGGGAGCAGTACTTC; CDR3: CASSRYPAQGVSGEQYF
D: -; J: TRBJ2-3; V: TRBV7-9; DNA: TGTGCCAGCAGCTTCGCAACGGGATCTTACGATACGCAGTATTTT; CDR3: CASSFATGSYDTQYF
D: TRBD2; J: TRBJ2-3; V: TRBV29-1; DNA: TGCAGCGTTGCGGCGGGAGGGGATACGCAGTATTTT; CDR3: CSVAAGGDTQYF
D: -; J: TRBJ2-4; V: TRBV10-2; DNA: TGCGCCAGCAGGGGGCCCGGAGCTATAGCCAAAAACATTCAGTACTTC; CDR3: CASRGPGAIAKNIQYF
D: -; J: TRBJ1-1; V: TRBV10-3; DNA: TGTGCCATCCTAGGGCGGGGGGAGAACACTGAAGCTTTCTTT; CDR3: CAILGRGENTEAFF
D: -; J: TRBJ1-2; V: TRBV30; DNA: TGTGCCTGGGACCCGAACAGGAGCCAAGGCTACACCTTC; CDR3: CAWDPNRSQGYTF
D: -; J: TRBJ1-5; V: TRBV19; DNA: TGTGCCAGTAGTATAGATATGTCTTCCAGGCCACTCAATCAGCCCCAGCATTTT; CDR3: CASSIDMSSRPLNQPQHF
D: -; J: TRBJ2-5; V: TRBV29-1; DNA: TGCAGCGTCCCATCCGGGACAACCCAAGAGACCCAGTACTTC; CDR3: CSVPSGTTQETQYF
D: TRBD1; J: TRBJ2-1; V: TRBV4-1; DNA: TGCGCCAGCAGCCGGCGAACCGGGACAGGGTGGGACAATGAGCAGTTCTTC; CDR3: CASSRRTGTGWDNEQFF
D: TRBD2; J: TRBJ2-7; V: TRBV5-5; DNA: TGTGCCAGCAGCTCCAGGCTAGCGGGAGATGAGCAGTACTTC; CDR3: CASSSRLAGDEQYF
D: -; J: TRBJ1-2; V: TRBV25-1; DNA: TGTGCCAGCAGTGGGACGGATACAGGTTACACCTTC; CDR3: CASSGTDTGYTF
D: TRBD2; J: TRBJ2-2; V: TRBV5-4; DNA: TGTGCCAGCAGCGGGGGACTAGCGGGAGTAAACGGGGAGCTGTTTTTT; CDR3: CASSGGLAGVNGELFF
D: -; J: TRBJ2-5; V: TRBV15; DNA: TGTGCCACCAGCAGATCGCAAACAGGGGGGGTGGGGACCCAGTACTTC; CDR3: CATSRSQTGGVGTQYF
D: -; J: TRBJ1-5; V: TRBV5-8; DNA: TGTGCCAGCAGCTGGGGCGGCGGGGCGGATCAGCCCCAGCATTTT; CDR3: CASSWGGGADQPQHF
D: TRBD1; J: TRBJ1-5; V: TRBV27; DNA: TGTGCCAGCAAGCCAGGGGGAAGCAATCAGCCCCAGCATTTT; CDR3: CASKPGGSNQPQHF
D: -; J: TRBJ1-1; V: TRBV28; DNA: TGTGCCAGCACGACGTCCAGGGGCCAGAACCACCCCCTAGGCGAAGCTTTCTTT; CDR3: CASTTSRGQNHPLGEAFF
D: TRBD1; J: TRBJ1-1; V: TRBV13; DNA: TGTGCCACCCTCGACCGGGGCAGGGGGAACGCTGAAGCTTTCTTT; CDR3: CATLDRGRGNAEAFF
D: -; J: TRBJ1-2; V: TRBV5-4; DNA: TGTGCCAGCAGCCTAGGGGGTGACTATGGCTACACCTTC; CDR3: CASSLGGDYGYTF
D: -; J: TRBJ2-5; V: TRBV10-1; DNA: TGCGCCAGCAGTGGGGGGCTCCAAGAGACCCAGTACTTC; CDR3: CASSGGLQETQYF
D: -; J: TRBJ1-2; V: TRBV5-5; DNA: TGTGCCAGCAGCTCGAAGAATAGTATCTTTAAGAACTATGGCTACACCTTC; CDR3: CASSSKNSIFKNYGYTF
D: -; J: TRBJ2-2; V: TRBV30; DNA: TGTGCCTGGAGTATTCTCAGGAACACCGGGGAGCTGTTTTTT; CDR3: CAWSILRNTGELFF
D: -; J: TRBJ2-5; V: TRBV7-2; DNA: TGTGCCAGCAGCTCCCCTTGGGGGAGGTACCAAGAGACCCAGTACTTC; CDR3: CASSSPWGRYQETQYF
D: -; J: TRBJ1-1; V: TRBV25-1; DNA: TGTGCCAGCAGCTTTCAGGGGCCCCCCAACACCCCTGCTTTCTTT; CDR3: CASSFQGPPNTPAFF
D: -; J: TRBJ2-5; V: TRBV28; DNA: TGTGCCAGCAGTCTCGGACAGGGAGGGGAGACCCAGTACTTC; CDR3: CASSLGQGGETQYF
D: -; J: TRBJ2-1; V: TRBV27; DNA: TGTGCCAGCAAAGGAGCTAATGAGCAGTTCTTC; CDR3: CASKGANEQFF
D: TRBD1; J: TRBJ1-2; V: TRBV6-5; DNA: TGTGCCAGCACCCCCTGGCAGGGGGAACATGGCTACACCTTC; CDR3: CASTPWQGEHGYTF
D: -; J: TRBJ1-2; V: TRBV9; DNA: TGTGCCAGCAGCAACAACAGGGCGGACTATGGCTACACCTTC; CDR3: CASSNNRADYGYTF